Listed below are T cell receptor beta chains from one sample, sequenced in a study of identical twins. Each CDR3 protein is one row after TCRdb ran MiXCR on the 5' RACE reads. This table has roughly 690,000 distinct CDR3 sequences, over 5% appearing once. The sample comprised naive T cells sorted from blood. These receptors were collected from a man in his late teens or twenties in good health. The CDR3 runs from the conserved cysteine through the conserved F or W. The D gene is left open where the match is weak. The size field is filled for only some rows; it gives once, few, many or a size class.

TRBJ2-7 | . | few | TRBV3-1 | CASSNAPGEYYEQYF | TGTGCCAGCAGTAACGCCCCGGGAGAGTACTACGAGCAGTACTTC
TRBJ2-3 | . | few | TRBV20-1 | CSANSEASTDTQYF | TGCAGTGCTAATAGCGAAGCTAGCACAGATACGCAGTATTTT
TRBJ1-1 | . | . | TRBV20-1 | CSARDLGERNTEAFF | TGCAGTGCTAGAGATCTAGGGGAACGGAACACTGAAGCTTTCTTT
TRBJ2-3 | . | many | TRBV9 | CASTSGESTDTQYF | TGTGCCAGCACTTCGGGAGAGAGCACAGATACGCAGTATTTT
TRBJ2-1 | . | many | TRBV5-8 | CASSLGRTPGYNEQFF | TGTGCCAGCAGCTTGGGAAGGACGCCCGGCTACAATGAGCAGTTCTTC
TRBJ1-1 | . | many | TRBV7-9 | CASSQQGRGTEAFF | TGTGCCAGCAGCCAACAGGGTCGGGGCACTGAAGCTTTCTTT
TRBJ1-5 | . | many | TRBV20-1 | CSARAGSQPQHF | TGCAGTGCTAGGGCGGGGTCGCAGCCCCAGCATTTT
TRBJ1-6 | TRBD1 | . | TRBV28 | CASSPTQGAYNSPLHF | TGTGCCAGCAGTCCTACCCAGGGGGCATATAATTCACCCCTCCACTTT
TRBJ2-1 | . | few | TRBV11-3 | CASRRDGSNEQFF | TGTGCCAGCAGGCGGGACGGGAGCAATGAGCAGTTCTTC
TRBJ2-1 | TRBD2 | . | TRBV4-3 | CASSQGGRSSYNEQFF | TGCGCCAGCAGCCAGGGCGGGAGGAGCTCCTACAATGAGCAGTTCTTC
TRBJ2-1 | . | . | TRBV24-1 | CATSDLADHEQFF | TGTGCCACCAGTGATTTAGCGGACCATGAGCAGTTCTTC
TRBJ2-1 | TRBD2 | many | TRBV4-1 | CASSQVAGGSNEQFF | TGCGCCAGCAGCCAAGTGGCGGGAGGCTCTAATGAGCAGTTCTTC
TRBJ2-1 | . | few | TRBV5-6 | CASSFPGRGEQFF | TGTGCCAGCAGCTTCCCGGGAAGGGGTGAGCAGTTCTTC
TRBJ2-7 | . | . | TRBV28 | CASTNGGAPYEQYF | TGTGCCAGCACCAACGGGGGCGCCCCCTACGAGCAGTACTTC
TRBJ1-2 | . | many | TRBV12-3/TRBV12-4 | CASTFDRRDGYTF | TGTGCCAGCACCTTCGACAGGAGGGATGGCTACACCTTC
TRBJ2-7 | . | many | TRBV29-1 | CSVEDQGYEQYF | TGCAGCGTTGAAGACCAGGGCTACGAGCAGTACTTC
TRBJ1-1 | . | many | TRBV27 | CASSLSSFTEAFF | TGTGCCAGCAGTTTAAGCAGCTTCACTGAAGCTTTCTTT
TRBJ1-4 | . | few | TRBV4-1 | CASSQTGTANEKLFF | TGCGCCAGCAGCCAAACCGGGACGGCTAATGAAAAACTGTTTTTT
TRBJ1-1 | TRBD1 | many | TRBV3-1 | CASSRTGGTEAFF | TGCGCCAGCAGCCGGACAGGGGGAACTGAAGCTTTCTTT
TRBJ2-3 | TRBD1 | many | TRBV20-1 | CSARRGQADTQYF | TGCAGTGCTAGAAGAGGACAGGCAGATACGCAGTATTTT
TRBJ2-3 | TRBD2 | few | TRBV9 | CASSGPGLAGRAQYF | TGTGCCAGCAGCGGGCCGGGACTAGCGGGAAGAGCGCAGTATTTT
TRBJ1-2 | . | many | TRBV12-3/TRBV12-4 | CASRHGHPYGYTF | TGTGCCAGCAGGCACGGGCACCCCTATGGCTACACCTTC
TRBJ1-2 | TRBD1 | few | TRBV5-6 | CASSLGHRGLQIYGYTF | TGTGCCAGCAGCTTGGGACACAGGGGACTTCAAATCTATGGCTACACCTTC
TRBJ2-2 | . | many | TRBV6-5 | CASSYVGAIFTGELFF | TGTGCCAGCAGTTACGTGGGAGCTATCTTCACCGGGGAGCTGTTTTTT
TRBJ2-3 | . | many | TRBV4-1 | CASSTPGRVADTQYF | TGCGCCAGCAGCACCCCTGGGCGGGTGGCAGATACGCAGTATTTT
TRBJ1-2 | . | many | TRBV21-1 | CASSKNVKSGMRGYTF | TGTGCCAGCAGCAAAAATGTAAAGTCCGGTATGAGGGGCTACACCTTC
TRBJ1-5 | TRBD1 | many | TRBV20-1 | CSADMHWGQGDQPQHF | TGCAGTGCTGACATGCACTGGGGACAGGGGGACCAGCCCCAGCATTTT
TRBJ2-1 | TRBD2 | many | TRBV29-1 | CSVGRTSGINEQFF | TGCAGCGTTGGAAGGACTAGCGGGATCAATGAGCAGTTCTTC